Below, 22 T cell receptor beta chains from the same sample are listed, as sequenced in a study of blood T cell repertoires in COVID-19. Libraries were prepared by immunoSEQ multiplex PCR; TCRdb keeps only in-frame clonotypes and omits some of them. The sample records about 46,000 clones, more than 80% being singletons. Sequencing was performed on peripheral blood. Receptors originate from a man in his 60s with acute or convalescent COVID-19.

The chain uses TRBV19 and TRBJ2-2, with 8 bases matching TRBD1. The CDR3 contains 15 residues. Germline CDR1 LNHDA, CDR2 SQIVND (reference sequence). With V trimmed by 4 bases and J by 7 bases, 8 bases remained unmatched. The CDR3 here is CASSTRTGPYGELFF. The CDR3 DNA sequence: TGTGCCAGTAGTACTCGGACAGGGCCGTACGGGGAGCTGTTTTTT.

J is TRBJ1-1 and V is TRBV21-1; TRBD1 is taken as the D call from the table, unchecked against the DNA. TRBV21-1 is reported as a pseudogene. The CDR3 runs to 14 residues. The CDR3 here is CASTLDRPNTEAFF. In DNA form, the CDR3 reads TGTGCCAGCACTTTAGACAGACCGAACACTGAAGCTTTCTTT.

J is TRBJ2-1 and V is TRBV10-1; TRBD2 matches at 11 bases. Germline CDR1 and CDR2: WNHNN and SYGVQD (reference sequence). This CDR3 region has 15 residues. The junction had 5 bases not matched to a gene; V was cut back by 6 bases and J by 4 bases. This chain's CDR3 is CASSAGTSGYNEQFF. Written as DNA, the CDR3 is TGCGCCAGCAGCGCCGGGACTAGCGGATACAATGAGCAGTTCTTC.

The chain is built from TRBV6-6 and TRBJ2-4, with TRBD1 matching over 9 bases. The ends lost 0 bases at V and 3 bases at J; junction bases unmatched: 0. The CDR3 contains 15 residues. The germline CDR1 and CDR2 sequences are MNHNY and SVGAGI (reference sequence). The CDR3: CASSYSTGGKNIQYF. The CDR3, as DNA: TGTGCCAGCAGTTACTCGACAGGGGGCAAAAACATTCAGTACTTC.

The gene calls are TRBV30 and TRBJ2-7; 7 bases agree with TRBD1. V gave up 6 bases and J gave up 8 bases; unmatched junction bases: 13. The CDR3 is 13 residues long. Germline V CDR1 and CDR2: GTSNPN, SVGIG (reference sequence). The CDR3 here is CACGESTGTQQYF. DNA for the CDR3: TGTGCCTGCGGCGAATCGACAGGGACCCAGCAGTACTTC.

The CDR3 here is CASSSTTGGGSPLHF. As DNA, the CDR3 is TGTGCCAGCAGCTCTACGACAGGGGGAGGTTCACCCCTCCACTTT. The chain joins TRBV11-1 to TRBJ1-6; the match to TRBD1 covers 9 bases. CDR1 is SGHAT and CDR2 is FQDESV in the germline V gene (reference sequence). The CDR3 is 15 amino acids. Trimming removed 4 bases from V and 9 bases from J; junction bases left unmatched: 7. The full variable domain, its missing parts supplied by reference TRBV11-1 and TRBJ1-6, is EAEVAQSPRYKITEKSQAVAFWCDPISGHATLYWYRQILGQGPELLVQFQDESVVDDSQLPKDRFSAERLKGVDSTLKIQPAELGDSAMYLCASSSTTGGGSPLHFGNGTRLTVT.

The chain joins TRBV2 to TRBJ2-7; the D is unclear. Trimming took off 10 bases at V and 2 bases at J, with 9 bases between the two ends. Per germline, CDR1 SNHLY and CDR2 FYNNEI. There are 11 residues in the CDR3. This CDR3 reads CATSNTYEQYF. The CDR3 DNA sequence: TGTGCCACCTCAAACACCTACGAGCAGTACTTC.

This clone turned up a few times. This chain connects TRBV19 to TRBJ2-2; D might be TRBD1 (5 bases). Looked up from germline, CDR1 is LNHDA and CDR2 is SQIVND (reference sequence). The CDR3 has 14 amino acids. V lost 7 bases and J lost 3, with 12 bases in between. Here the CDR3 reads CASNRGSYTGELFF. The CDR3 bases are TGTGCCAGTAATAGGGGTAGCTACACCGGGGAGCTGTTTTTT. Supplemented by reference TRBV19 and TRBJ2-2, the full variable domain reads DGGITQSPKYLFRKEGQNVTLSCEQNLNHDAMYWYRQDPGQGLRLIYYSQIVNDFQKGDIAEGYSVSREKKESFPLTVTSAQKNPTAFYLCASNRGSYTGELFFGEGSRLTVL.

V and J are TRBV27 and TRBJ2-1; TRBD2 might be the D (5 bases). Germline CDR1 is MNHEY and CDR2 is SMNVEV (reference sequence). The CDR3 length is 14 residues. V dropped 6 bases and J dropped 6 bases, with 15 bases sitting between them. The CDR3 sequence is CASSPRVGGNEQFF. In DNA, the CDR3 is TGTGCCAGCAGCCCGAGAGTAGGAGGCAATGAGCAGTTCTTC.

This clone showed up just a few times. This chain joins TRBV5-4 and TRBJ2-2, with TRBD2 as a possible D gene (5 bases). CDR3 length equals 13 residues. The germline CDR1 and CDR2 sequences are SGHNT and YYREEE (reference sequence). The V gene lost 6 bases and the J gene lost 6 bases, with 12 bases spanning the gap. The CDR3 bases are TGTGCCAGCACCACTTCGGGGTCCGGGGAGCTGTTTTTT. Amino acid sequence: CASTTSGSGELFF.

The gene calls are TRBV19 and TRBJ1-4, with a tentative D call TRBD1 (5 bases). CDR1 is LNHDA and CDR2 is SQIVND in the germline V gene (reference sequence). The CDR3 runs 14 residues. Trimming left V 1 base short and J 10 bases short, with 13 bases between. The CDR3 nucleotides read TGTGCCAGTAGTATAGGGCAGGGTGACGGAAAACTGTTTTTT. This codes for CASSIGQGDGKLFF.

This clone was counted between two and nine times. The chain links TRBV28 to TRBJ1-5, with TRBD1 matching 7 bases. This CDR3 region has 15 residues. V was clipped by 3 bases and J by 2 bases; unmatched bases: 4. Germline V gene data show CDR1 as MDHEN and CDR2 as SYDVKM. The CDR3 DNA is TGTGCCAGCAGTTTGACAGGGTTTGGCAATCAGCCCCAGCATTTT. The encoded protein is CASSLTGFGNQPQHF.

The genes are TRBV28 and TRBJ2-7; D is undetermined. This CDR3 comprises 13 residues. Trimming took 6 bases from V and 0 from J, leaving 9 bases between them. Germline assignment: CDR1 MDHEN and CDR2 SYDVKM. The CDR3 here is CASRTPRSYEQYF. In DNA, the CDR3 is TGTGCCAGCAGGACACCTCGCTCCTACGAGCAGTACTTC.

The chain joins TRBV7-3 to TRBJ2-5, with 13 bases fitting TRBD2. This CDR3 spans 16 amino acids. V trimming: 5 bases; J trimming: 5 bases; junction bases outside the gene matches: 8. The germline CDR1 and CDR2 sequences are SGHTA and FQGTGA. The CDR3 loop reads CASSPMAGLAGETQYF. The DNA for the CDR3 is TGTGCCAGCAGCCCCATGGCGGGACTAGCGGGGGAGACCCAGTACTTC.

The CDR3 loop reads CASSYSASGRYEQYF. In DNA form, the CDR3 reads TGTGCCAGCAGTTACTCAGCTAGCGGGAGATACGAGCAGTACTTC. J is TRBJ2-7 and V is TRBV6-5, with TRBD2 identical over 10 bases. J was trimmed by 4 bases and V by 0 bases; bases with no gene match: 3. The CDR3 has 15 residues. Per germline, CDR1 MNHEY and CDR2 SVGAGI.

In this sample, this clone turned up once. CDR3 nucleotide sequence: TGTGCCAGCAGCCAAGTACAGGCCGGCCATGGCTACACCTTC. Translation gives CASSQVQAGHGYTF. The rearrangement links TRBV3-1 (or the pseudogene TRBV3-2) to TRBJ1-2, with D maybe TRBD1 (5 bases). Trimming pared 1 base from V and 6 bases from J, leaving 12 bases between. The CDR3 consists of 14 residues. Germline CDR1 is LGHDT and CDR2 is YNNKEL (reference sequence).

This chain uses TRBV6-2 or TRBV6-3 with TRBJ2-2, with TRBD2 as a possible D gene (5 bases). This CDR3 comprises 16 residues. Trimming pared 5 bases from V and 0 bases from J, leaving 13 bases between. Germline-derived CDR1 and CDR2 are MNHEY and SVGEGT. The CDR3 spells CASSRVATANTGELFF. For the CDR3, the DNA is TGTGCCAGCAGTCGCGTAGCGACCGCGAACACCGGGGAGCTGTTTTTT.

The V call is TRBV28, the J call TRBJ2-1; 13 bases are a match to TRBD2. Germline-derived CDR1 and CDR2 are MDHEN and SYDVKM. Trimming took 4 bases from V and 3 from J; bases not matched to a gene: 12. The CDR3 totals 19 residues. The CDR3 nucleotides are TGTGCCAGCAGTTCCAGACTAGCGGGAGGCCATCAAGGCTACAATGAGCAGTTCTTC. This encodes CASSSRLAGGHQGYNEQFF.

V and J are TRBV2 and TRBJ2-1, with a tentative D call TRBD1 (5 bases). This CDR3 has 14 residues. V shed 3 bases and J shed 6 bases, with 12 bases lying between them. The germline gives CDR1 SNHLY, CDR2 FYNNEI. CDR3 DNA sequence: TGTGCCAGCAGTGACCAGGGTGGCGGCAATGAGCAGTTCTTC. Its protein is CASSDQGGGNEQFF. Drawing the rest from reference TRBV2 and TRBJ2-1, the complete variable domain is EPEVTQTPSHQVTQMGQEVILRCVPISNHLYFYWYRQILGQKVEFLVSFYNNEISEKSEIFDDQFSVERPDGSNFTLKIRSTKLEDSAMYFCASSDQGGGNEQFFGPGTRLTVL.

This sequence joins TRBV20-1 and TRBJ1-2; no definite D call. This CDR3 comprises 11 residues. Trimming took 4 bases from V and 4 from J, leaving 7 bases between them. CDR1 and CDR2 from the germline V gene are DFQATT and SNEGSKA (reference sequence). In DNA form, the CDR3 reads TGCAGTGCTACCGGGTTCTATGGCTACACCTTC. Its protein product is CSATGFYGYTF.

This clone was detected once. The gene calls are TRBV10-2 and TRBJ2-1; 9 bases align to TRBD2. This CDR3 spans 13 amino acids. Trimming at V came to 4 bases and at J to 8 bases, leaving 3 bases not matched to a gene. Looked up from germline, CDR1 is WSHSY and CDR2 is SAAADI. CDR3 in amino acids: CASSGTSVYEQFF. CDR3 coding DNA: TGCGCCAGCAGTGGGACTAGCGTCTATGAGCAGTTCTTC.

V usage is TRBV30 and J usage is TRBJ1-4; no firm D call. Trimming removed 0 bases at V and 7 bases at J, with 12 bases between. Per germline, CDR1 GTSNPN and CDR2 SVGIG (reference sequence). This CDR3 has 14 residues. The chain's CDR3 is CAWSVRREREKLFF. As DNA, the CDR3 is TGTGCCTGGAGTGTACGAAGGGAGCGTGAAAAACTGTTTTTT.